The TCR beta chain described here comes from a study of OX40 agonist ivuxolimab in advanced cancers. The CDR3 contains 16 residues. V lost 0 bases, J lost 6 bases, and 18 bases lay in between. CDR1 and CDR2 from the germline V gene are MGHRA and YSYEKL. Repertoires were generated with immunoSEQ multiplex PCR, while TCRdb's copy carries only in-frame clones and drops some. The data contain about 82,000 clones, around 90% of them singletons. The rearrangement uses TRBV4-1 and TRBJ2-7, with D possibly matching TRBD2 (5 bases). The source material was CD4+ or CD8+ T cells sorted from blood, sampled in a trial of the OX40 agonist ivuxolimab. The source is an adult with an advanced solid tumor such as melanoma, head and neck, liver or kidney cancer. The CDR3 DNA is TGCGCCAGCAGCCAAGATGGGAGTCCCTCTACGGGCGAGCAGTACTTC. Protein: CASSQDGSPSTGEQYF.